This T cell receptor beta chain came from a study of blood T cell repertoires in COVID-19. CDR3 size: 13 residues. V was trimmed by 5 bases and J by 3 bases, leaving 11 bases between them. Germline values: CDR1 SEHNR, CDR2 FQNEAQ (reference sequence). Here immunoSEQ multiplex PCR was the method, and the copy in TCRdb shows in-frame clones only, minus some. Among roughly 200,000 clones, 70% to 90% were seen once, and the ten largest hold 10% to 15%. The chain employs TRBV7-9 and TRBJ2-7; unclear D gene. Sequenced material: peripheral blood. The clonotype comes from a young woman who had recovered from COVID-19. CDR3 DNA: TGTGCCAGCAGCCAAGAGACTTACTACGAGCAGTACTTC. Its protein product is CASSQETYYEQYF.